This T cell receptor (beta chain) is from a study of chronic HIV infection and antiretroviral therapy (dated by TCRdb to 2015 to 2017). A word on this clonotype: It has no known antigen specificity. The input lacks base qualities; no much larger clone sits a single base away.

Library preparation was by 5' RACE. TCRdb lists the instrument as Illumina MiSeq. In-frame beta chains were kept once TCRdb had trimmed the public reads at Q25 with fastp and called clones with MiXCR. Entries are consolidated by CDR3 protein sequence, retaining the most common genes and DNA. This sample comprises under 55,000 distinct CDR3 sequences, approximately 19% of them detected only once. The ten largest clones represent 2.8% of the sample. The junction shows trimming of 3 bases on V and 3 bases on J, plus 2 bases between the germline ends. The germline V gene supplies CDR1 SQVTM and CDR2 ANQGSEA. The CDR3 contains 10 residues, cysteine and phenylalanine counted. Only the CDR3 DNA stays, 30 bases, in frame from base 1.

The sequenced material came from peripheral blood. This chain joins TRBV29-1 to TRBJ1-1, with the D gene not confidently named. The receptor's source is an adult who had HIV and had not received antiretroviral therapy, or was an uninfected healthy control (not recorded which). The nucleotide sequence is TGCAGCGTTGACTACACTGAAGCTTTCTTT. It translates to CSVDYTEAFF.